The 9 T cell receptor beta chains listed next were all sequenced from one sample in a study of blood T cell repertoires in COVID-19 (dated by TCRdb to 2019 to 2021). Library generation was performed with the immunoSEQ multiplex PCR assay. The clones in this table, taken by TCRdb from immuneACCESS, are in-frame only. Not every clone is retained; where verified, under half of the shortfall comes from an unresolved V gene, and the cause of the rest is unknown. The sample table contains 200,000 to 250,000 clones; only one count was recorded for about 90% of them. The ten largest clones capture approximately 2.8% of the sample. The specimen sequenced was PBMCs or T cells enriched from blood (not recorded which). The receptors come from a woman aged 45-59 years in a cohort exposed to, infected with or recovered from COVID-19 (not recorded which).

This rearrangement joins TRBV27 to TRBJ1-3; D unclear. Germline V gene lookup returns CDR1 MNHEY and CDR2 SMNVEV (reference sequence). The CDR3 sequence is 17 residues long. The V gene lost 2 bases and the J gene lost 4 bases, with 18 bases spanning the gap. The CDR3 loop is CASSLGSGPRGGNTIYF. CDR3 in DNA: TGTGCCAGCAGTTTAGGCTCGGGCCCACGAGGGGGAAACACCATATATTTT.

The chain joins TRBV4-2 to TRBJ1-5; 9 nucleotides align to TRBD1. With V trimmed by 1 base and J by 0 bases, 7 bases remained unmatched. The germline V gene encodes CDR1 LGHNA and CDR2 YNFKEQ. The CDR3 is 18 residues long. The CDR3 reads CASSQAKQGAYSNQPQHF. CDR3 bases: TGTGCCAGCAGCCAAGCGAAACAGGGGGCCTATAGCAATCAGCCCCAGCATTTT.

The V gene is TRBV24-1, the J gene TRBJ1-1, with D possibly being TRBD1 (5 bases). Germline loops: CDR1 KGHDR, CDR2 SFDVKD. The CDR3 loop spans 13 amino acids. Deletions cut 7 bases from V and 1 base from J, with 9 bases between. The chain's CDR3 is CATRNRGNTEAFF. In DNA, the CDR3 is TGTGCCACCAGGAATAGGGGGAACACTGAAGCTTTCTTT.

The sample holds one count of this clone. The V call is TRBV7-9, the J call TRBJ1-4, with 7 bases fitting TRBD1. There are 13 residues in the CDR3. The V gene's germline CDR1 is SEHNR and CDR2 FQNEAQ (reference sequence). V dropped 8 bases and J dropped 4; count of bases not matched to a gene: 4. The CDR3 reads CASWGTDNEKLFF. The CDR3, as DNA: TGTGCCAGCTGGGGGACAGATAATGAAAAACTGTTTTTT.

This chain links TRBV30 with TRBJ2-7; a weak D match, TRBD1 (5 bases). CDR3 length equals 12 residues. The V gene lost 2 bases and the J gene lost 6 bases, with 11 bases spanning the gap. Per germline, CDR1 GTSNPN and CDR2 SVGIG (reference sequence). CDR3 amino acids: CAWSPGWSEQYF. CDR3 nucleotides: TGTGCCTGGAGTCCAGGGTGGAGCGAGCAGTACTTC.

As for this clone: One junction end does not reproduce the germline sequence, and a read error may be involved. The rearrangement links TRBV7-9 to TRBJ2-5; possibly TRBD2 for D (5 bases). The CDR3 is made up of 14 amino acids. Germline CDR1 SEHNR, CDR2 FQNEAQ (reference sequence). DNA of the CDR3: TGTGCCACCGAGACGGCAGCTAGCCAAGAGCCCCAGTACTTC. It codes for CATETAASQEPQYF. Variable domain in full (rest from reference TRBV7-9 and TRBJ2-5): DTGVSQNPRHKITKRGQNVTFRCDPISEHNRLYWYRQTLGQGPEFLTYFQNEAQLEKSRLLSDRFSAERPKGSFSTLEIQRTEQGDSAMYLCATETAASQEPQYFGPGTRLLVL.

This clone occurred once. Here the CDR3 reads CASSIRDRSTDTQYF. The CDR3 nucleotides read TGTGCCAGCAGCATACGGGACAGGAGCACAGATACGCAGTATTTT. The rearrangement links TRBV5-4 to TRBJ2-3; 8 nucleotides match TRBD1. The CDR3 has 15 amino acids. The germline V gene encodes CDR1 SGHNT and CDR2 YYREEE (reference sequence). V trimming: 4 bases; J trimming: 0 bases; junction bases outside the gene matches: 4.

The chain combines TRBV29-1 with TRBJ2-1; 16 bases fit TRBD2. The CDR3 runs 14 residues. Germline V gene data show CDR1 as SQVTM and CDR2 as ANQGSEA. V trimming: 7 bases; J trimming: 8 bases; junction bases outside the gene matches: 5. CDR3 nucleotides: TGCAGCGGTGGGACTAGCGGGGGGGGACATGAGCAGTTCTTC. This gives the protein CSGGTSGGGHEQFF.

This clone was found once. The rearrangement joins TRBV23-1 to TRBJ1-2, with 9 bases aligning to TRBD1. TRBV23-1 carries the ORF label, with uncertain function. Trimming took 3 bases from V and 6 from J; bases not matched to a gene: 14. This CDR3 has 17 residues. The CDR3 sequence is CASSHPERLGQGNGYTF. CDR3 nucleotides: TGCGCCAGCAGTCACCCTGAACGACTGGGACAGGGAAATGGCTACACCTTC.